This T cell receptor beta chain was recorded in a study of shared clonotypes between healthy human individuals. Study background: The cohort comprised a couple of women and a few men. Their ages spanned 18 to 49 years.

Notes on this clone: Its specificity is not known. The sample carries other DNA sequences with the same CDR3.

This CDR3 is 15 amino acids long. Germline V lookup: CDR1 SGHRS, CDR2 YFSETQ. V was shortened by 0 bases and J by 4 bases, with 11 bases between the two germline ends. Study findings and constraints: Expectations were that clonotype sharing among donors would be affected by sequencing depth.

TCRdb keeps only in-frame clones here, not all; method: immunoSEQ multiplex PCR. The profile shows about 640,000 clones, about two thirds of them singletons. The receptor comes from a woman aged 25 to 39 in good health. Sequencing was carried out using memory CD4+ T cells sorted from blood. Documented subset: CD45RA-negative fraction. This chain uses TRBV5-1 with TRBJ2-1; TRBD2 is a possible D gene (6 bases). The CDR3 spells CASSLGSAGYNEQFF. The CDR3 DNA reads as TGCGCCAGCAGCTTGGGGTCGGCGGGGTACAATGAGCAGTTCTTC.